The clone carrying this T cell receptor beta chain showed up just a few times. Antigen specificity is unknown. Construction of the TCRbeta library involved unique molecular identifiers. TCRdb reanalysed the PCR reads using MiXCR and keeps one entry per CDR3 protein. The sample lists 300,000 to 350,000 distinct CDR3 sequences; around 15% were seen once. Germline CDR1 and CDR2: MGHRA and YSYEKL. Trimming left V 4 bases short and J 10 bases short, with 16 bases between. The CDR3 length is 13 residues. This sample is part of a study of T-cell reconstitution after alpha-beta-depleted transplantation in children. General study points: Reports say that about two months after transplant, the alpha-beta T cells came out of several hundred graft clones that had expanded. T-cell counts and diversity at one year following transplant were attributed mainly to newly produced T cells. Recipient T cells and thymic progenitors that survived were the source of the high TCRbeta diversity seen at day 60 in some patients.

This specimen consisted of PBMCs, mostly from graft donor cells, obtained 360 days after TCRalphabeta/CD19-depleted stem cell transplant. The clonotype was recovered from a male patient between 2 and 15 years old who had a stem cell transplant for acute lymphoblastic leukemia, so the T cells may come from the graft donor. The chain links TRBV4-1 to TRBJ1-2, with D tentatively TRBD1 (6 bases). The chain's CDR3 is CASSPLDRPFYTF. CDR3 in DNA: TGCGCCAGCAGCCCCCTAGACAGGCCCTTCTACACCTTC.